Reported below is one TCR beta chain. What it recognizes is unknown. The primer mix had 60 Vbeta and 13 Jbeta primers. The table came from immunoSEQ multiplex PCR; TCRdb's copy has only in-frame clones and leaves some out. The table records under 70,000 clones, under 80% of them present only once. The data originate from a study of cytomegalovirus exposure and HLA in healthy donors. The trim removed 5 bases at V and 3 bases at J, leaving 6 bases unmatched. Per germline, CDR1 SEHNR and CDR2 FQNEAQ (reference sequence). This CDR3 is built from 14 residues. Whole-study findings and limits: In a later analysis, DRB1 alleles had the most associated TCRs; HLA-C alleles the fewest.

Specimen: PBMCs. This chain uses TRBV7-9 with TRBJ2-7, with 8 positions matching TRBD1. This receptor was identified in a male donor in good health and CMV-seropositive. CDR3 sequence: CASSTRTGSYEQYF. CDR3 in DNA: TGTGCCAGCAGCACCCGGACAGGGAGCTACGAGCAGTACTTC.